The 6 T cell receptor beta chains below were found in one sample sequenced in a study of T-cell reconstitution after alpha-beta-depleted transplantation in children. Molecular barcoding with unique molecular identifiers was used for the TCRbeta library. One entry per CDR3 protein, called by TCRdb with MiXCR from the PCR reads. The top ten hold over 2% of the sample, which has about 640,000 distinct CDR3 sequences, 13% seen once. The sequenced sample was PBMCs, mostly from graft donor cells, obtained 360 days after TCRalphabeta/CD19-depleted stem cell transplant. The source of these receptors is a male patient between 10 and 17 years old who had a stem cell transplant for acute myeloid leukemia, so the T cells may come from the graft donor.

In its sample, this clonotype was seen many times. This chain links TRBV29-1 with TRBJ2-1; the D gene is possibly TRBD2 (5 bases). Germline V gene lookup returns CDR1 SQVTM and CDR2 ANQGSEA. V dropped 7 bases and J dropped 6 bases, with 13 bases sitting between them. This CDR3 spans 12 amino acids. This CDR3 is CSGRELVNEQFF. The CDR3 nucleotides read TGCAGCGGAAGAGAACTAGTCAATGAGCAGTTCTTC.

This clonotype was seen a handful of times. This rearrangement joins TRBV7-8 to TRBJ1-5; 7 nucleotides line up with TRBD1. CDR3 size: 15 residues. The V segment lost 1 base and the J segment 3 bases; nucleotides outside the gene matches: 3. Germline CDR1 and CDR2: SGHVS and FQNEAQ. The DNA for the CDR3 is TGTGCCAGCAGCTTAGACGGACAGGCCAATCAGCCCCAGCATTTT. Its protein is CASSLDGQANQPQHF.

This clonotype has at least ten counts. V and J are TRBV15 and TRBJ2-7; the match to TRBD1 covers 7 bases. CDR3 length: 15 amino acids. V gave up 0 bases and J gave up 4 bases; unmatched junction bases: 6. CDR1 and CDR2 (germline): LNHNV, YYDKDF (reference sequence). In DNA form, the CDR3 reads TGTGCCACCAGCAGAGATACGGGACAGATATACGAGCAGTACTTC. Translating it yields CATSRDTGQIYEQYF.

The sample holds many counts of this clonotype. The chain uses TRBV5-1 and TRBJ1-1; D ambiguous. The CDR3 spans 14 residues. Trimming took off 0 bases at V and 1 base at J, with 7 bases between the two ends. Germline CDR1 reads SGHRS; CDR2 reads YFSETQ. This CDR3 is CASSLATANTEAFF. CDR3 bases: TGCGCCAGCAGCTTGGCCACGGCGAACACTGAAGCTTTCTTT.

This clonotype was picked up a small number of times. The chain joins TRBV29-1 to TRBJ2-7; possibly TRBD1 for D (6 bases). The CDR3 contains 15 residues. V was clipped by 4 bases and J by 2 bases, with 18 bases between them. Germline CDR1 reads SQVTM; CDR2 reads ANQGSEA. The CDR3 coding sequence is TGCAGCGTTGTTTCCCAACAGGGTGTGACCTACGAGCAGTACTTC. Amino acids: CSVVSQQGVTYEQYF.

This clonotype was picked up many times. This chain connects TRBV15 to TRBJ2-7; 7 bases align to TRBD2. CDR3 length equals 14 residues. V shed 2 bases, J shed 3 bases, and the junction held 4 bases outside the gene matches. Germline CDR1 is LNHNV and CDR2 is YYDKDF (reference sequence). The CDR3 sequence is CATSRWGGFYEQYF. The CDR3 nucleotides read TGTGCCACCAGCAGATGGGGAGGGTTCTACGAGCAGTACTTC.